This T cell receptor (beta chain) was identified in a study of CD8+CD57+ T cells in acquired aplastic anemia (dated by TCRdb to the late 2010s). Study-level background: On average, sorted CD4+ and CD8+ cells yielded about 3 ug of extracted DNA, with a range of 0.2 to 27.4 ug. Mean read counts for healthy donor samples were about 10 million for CD4+ cells and 11.0 million for CD8+ cells.

TCR repertoires of sorted CD4+ and CD8+ blood T cells from severe aplastic anemia patients and healthy subjects were deep-sequenced in the study. Ficoll-Paque density gradient centrifugation was used to isolate peripheral blood mononuclear cells. Before DNA was extracted, CD4+ and CD8+ T cells were sorted using either FACS or magnetic beads. As concerns this clonotype: The antigen this receptor binds is unknown. No much larger clone exists at a distance of one base, and base qualities are not known.

The study at large found these results: Patients and healthy controls showed no significant difference in CD8+ Simpson's diversity (P=0.060). Although 25 to 30 CD8+ CDR3 sequences were shared by patients and controls, these sequences appeared highly expressed in patients and within the immunodominant clones of patients.

CDR1 SNHLY and CDR2 FYNNEI are derived from the germline V gene. Measured from the cysteine to the phenylalanine, the CDR3 is 13 residues long. Only CDR3 DNA remains: 39 bases, in frame from the first base. Germline trimming: 3 bases from V, 10 bases from J; junction bases outside gene matches: 3. Profiling of TCR beta VDJ combinations and CDR3 sequences used genomic DNA as the template. TCR repertoire sequencing was run on an Illumina HiSeq 2000. Under the source paper's analysis protocol: TRBV/TRBJ rearrangement plots, CDR3 size and DJ length profiles, and Simpson's diversity index were used to evaluate the repertoires. The most abundant DNA sequence in the deep sequencing data was defined as the immunodominant clone. CDR3 amino acid sequences were checked for sharing between subjects and were compared against published repertoires and the VDJdb database. TCRdb trimmed public reads at Q25 via fastp, called clones via MiXCR and kept in-frame beta chains. A single entry per CDR3 protein holds the most common genes and DNA from its merged rows. TCRdb, rather than the study authors, made the V and J calls. Recorded for this sample are about 160,000 distinct CDR3 sequences; about 48% of them occurred a single time. Approximately 1.1% of the sample is held by the ten biggest clonotypes.

This chain joins TRBV2 to TRBJ1-6; TRBD1 aligns with 7 central bases. The receptor was isolated from a human donor in good health. Sequenced input: sorted CD4+, CD8+, or CD8+CD57+ T cells (not recorded which) from PBMCs. The CDR3 is CASSETGSSPLHF. In nucleotides, the sequence is TGTGCCAGCAGTGAGACAGGGTCGTCACCCCTCCACTTT.